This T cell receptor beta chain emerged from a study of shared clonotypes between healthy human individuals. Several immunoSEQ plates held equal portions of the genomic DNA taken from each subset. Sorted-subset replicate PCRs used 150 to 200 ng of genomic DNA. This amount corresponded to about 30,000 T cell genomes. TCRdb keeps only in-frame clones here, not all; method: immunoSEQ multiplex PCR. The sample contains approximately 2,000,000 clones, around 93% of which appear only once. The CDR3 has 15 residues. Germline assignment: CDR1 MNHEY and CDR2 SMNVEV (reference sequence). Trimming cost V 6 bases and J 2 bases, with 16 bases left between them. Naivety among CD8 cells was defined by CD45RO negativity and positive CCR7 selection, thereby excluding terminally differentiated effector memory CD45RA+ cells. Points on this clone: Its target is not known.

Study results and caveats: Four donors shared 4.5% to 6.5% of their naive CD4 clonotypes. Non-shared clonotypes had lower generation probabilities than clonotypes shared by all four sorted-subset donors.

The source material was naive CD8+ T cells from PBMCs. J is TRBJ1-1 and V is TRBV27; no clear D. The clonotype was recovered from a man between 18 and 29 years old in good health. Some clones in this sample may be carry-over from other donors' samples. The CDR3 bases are TGTGCCAGCAGGGAATTCAGGACTTCTAACACTGAAGCTTTCTTT. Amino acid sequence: CASREFRTSNTEAFF.